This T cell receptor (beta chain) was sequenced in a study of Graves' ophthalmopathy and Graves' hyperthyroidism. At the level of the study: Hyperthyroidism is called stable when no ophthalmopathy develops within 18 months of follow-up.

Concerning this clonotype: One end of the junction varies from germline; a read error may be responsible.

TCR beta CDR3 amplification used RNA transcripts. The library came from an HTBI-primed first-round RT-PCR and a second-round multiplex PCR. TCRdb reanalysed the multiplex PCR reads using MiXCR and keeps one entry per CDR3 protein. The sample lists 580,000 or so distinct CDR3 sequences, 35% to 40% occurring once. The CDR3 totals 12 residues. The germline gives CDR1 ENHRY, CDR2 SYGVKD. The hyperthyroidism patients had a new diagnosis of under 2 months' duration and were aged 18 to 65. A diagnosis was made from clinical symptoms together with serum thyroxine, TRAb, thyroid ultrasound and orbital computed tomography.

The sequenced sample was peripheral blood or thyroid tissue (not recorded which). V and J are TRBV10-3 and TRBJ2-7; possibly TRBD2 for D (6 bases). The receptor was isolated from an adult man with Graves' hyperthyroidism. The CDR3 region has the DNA TGTGCCAGCAGTCCGGGAGTCTACGAGCAGTACTTC. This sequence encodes CASSPGVYEQYF.